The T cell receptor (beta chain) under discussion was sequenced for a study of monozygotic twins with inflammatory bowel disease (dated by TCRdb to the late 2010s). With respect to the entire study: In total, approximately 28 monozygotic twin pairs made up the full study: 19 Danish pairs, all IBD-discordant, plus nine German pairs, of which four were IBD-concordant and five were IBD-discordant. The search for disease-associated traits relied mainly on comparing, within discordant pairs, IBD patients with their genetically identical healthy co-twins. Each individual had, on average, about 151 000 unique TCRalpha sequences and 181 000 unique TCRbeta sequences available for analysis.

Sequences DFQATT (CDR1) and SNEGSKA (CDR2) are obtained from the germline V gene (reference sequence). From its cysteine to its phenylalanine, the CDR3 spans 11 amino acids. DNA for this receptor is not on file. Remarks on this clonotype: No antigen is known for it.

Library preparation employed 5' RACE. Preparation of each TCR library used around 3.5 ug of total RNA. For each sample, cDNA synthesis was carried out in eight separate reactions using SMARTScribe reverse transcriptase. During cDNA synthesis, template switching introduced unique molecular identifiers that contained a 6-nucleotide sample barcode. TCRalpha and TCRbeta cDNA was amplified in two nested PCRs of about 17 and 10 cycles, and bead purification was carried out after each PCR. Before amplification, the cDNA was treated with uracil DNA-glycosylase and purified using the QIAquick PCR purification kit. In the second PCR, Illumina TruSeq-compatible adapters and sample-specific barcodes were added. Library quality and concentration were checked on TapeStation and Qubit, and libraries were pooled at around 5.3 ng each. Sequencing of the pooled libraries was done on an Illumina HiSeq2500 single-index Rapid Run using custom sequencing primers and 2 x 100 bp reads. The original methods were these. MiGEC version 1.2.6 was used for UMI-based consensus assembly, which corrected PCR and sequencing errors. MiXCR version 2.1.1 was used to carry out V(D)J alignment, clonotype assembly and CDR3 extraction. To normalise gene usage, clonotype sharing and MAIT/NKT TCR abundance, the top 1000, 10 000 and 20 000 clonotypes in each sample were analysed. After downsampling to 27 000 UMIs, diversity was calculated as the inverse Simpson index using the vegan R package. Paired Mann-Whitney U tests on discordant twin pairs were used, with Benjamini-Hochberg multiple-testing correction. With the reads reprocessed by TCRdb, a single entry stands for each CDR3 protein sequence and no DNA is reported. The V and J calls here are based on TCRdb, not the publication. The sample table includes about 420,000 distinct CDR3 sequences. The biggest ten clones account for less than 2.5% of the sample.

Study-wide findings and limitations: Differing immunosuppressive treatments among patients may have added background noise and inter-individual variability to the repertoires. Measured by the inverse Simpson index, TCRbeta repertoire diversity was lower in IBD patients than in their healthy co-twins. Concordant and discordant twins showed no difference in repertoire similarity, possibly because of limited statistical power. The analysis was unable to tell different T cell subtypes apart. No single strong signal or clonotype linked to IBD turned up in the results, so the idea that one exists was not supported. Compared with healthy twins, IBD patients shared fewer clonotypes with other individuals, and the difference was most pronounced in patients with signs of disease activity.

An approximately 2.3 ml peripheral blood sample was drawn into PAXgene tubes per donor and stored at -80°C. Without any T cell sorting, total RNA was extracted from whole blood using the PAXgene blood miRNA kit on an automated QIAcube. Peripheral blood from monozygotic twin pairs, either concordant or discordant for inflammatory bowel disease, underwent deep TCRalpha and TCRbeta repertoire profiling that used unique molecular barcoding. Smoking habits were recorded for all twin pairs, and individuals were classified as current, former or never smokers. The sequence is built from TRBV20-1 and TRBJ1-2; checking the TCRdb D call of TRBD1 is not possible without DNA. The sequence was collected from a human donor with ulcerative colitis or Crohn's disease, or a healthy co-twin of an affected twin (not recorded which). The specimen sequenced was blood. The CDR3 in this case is CISPHNYGYTF.